These 6 T cell receptor beta chains originate from one sample sequenced in a study of metastatic and nonmetastatic thyroid tumors (dated by TCRdb to about 2020). No treatment had been received by any patient before thyroid surgery. Library construction relied on PCR. Sequencing took place on an Illumina HiSeq 4000. TCRdb cleaned the public reads at Q25 with fastp, built clones with MiXCR and kept in-frame beta chains. A total of some 30,000 clones appear in this sample, 25% to 35% of them only once. Clones ranked in the top ten supply approximately 30% of the sample. The sample was blood. The origin of the receptors is a female donor with papillary thyroid cancer or a benign thyroid nodule (not recorded which). Some clones in this sample may be carry-over from other donors' samples.

Judged by abundance, this clone is medium-sized (0.01 to 0.1%). The chain carries TRBV6-2 or TRBV6-3 and TRBJ2-5; D possibly matches TRBD1 or TRBD2 (6 bases each). Per the germline V gene, CDR1 is MNHEY and CDR2 is SVGEGT. The CDR3 totals 14 residues. Trimming stripped 2 bases from V and 4 bases from J, with 11 bases between. CDR3 nucleotides: TGTGCCAGCAGTTACGGGGGGCTGGTAGAGACCCAGTACTTC. This translates into CASSYGGLVETQYF.

This chain joins TRBV6-5 and TRBJ2-7; TRBD2 agrees at 12 bases. The germline gives CDR1 MNHEY, CDR2 SVGAGI. CDR3 length: 17 residues. With 6 bases clipped from V and 0 bases from J, the junction kept 9 bases outside the gene matches. The CDR3 region has the DNA TGTGCCAGCAGCACAAAGGGACTAGCGGGTCCCTCCTACGAGCAGTACTTC. It specifies CASSTKGLAGPSYEQYF.

The chain has TRBV11-2 and TRBJ2-7; TRBD1 matches at 9 bases. V gave up 4 bases and J gave up 2 bases; unmatched junction bases: 6. The CDR3 totals 15 residues. Germline V CDR1 and CDR2: SGHAT, FQNNGV. The CDR3 region is CASSSGTGRTYEQYF. The DNA for the CDR3 is TGTGCCAGCAGCTCAGGGACAGGGAGGACCTACGAGCAGTACTTC.

The chain recombines TRBV20-1 with TRBJ2-1; TRBD2 agrees at 14 bases. Germline CDR1 DFQATT, CDR2 SNEGSKA (reference sequence). The CDR3 is 17 amino acids. Trimming at V came to 4 bases and at J to 8 bases, leaving 13 bases not matched to a gene. The chain's CDR3 is CSAIDPRLAGGPDEQFF. For the CDR3, the DNA is TGCAGTGCTATAGATCCGCGACTAGCGGGAGGGCCTGATGAGCAGTTCTTC.

This clone was found many times. The chain couples TRBV30 to TRBJ2-1; 7 nucleotides line up with TRBD1. V was pared by 1 base and J by 6 bases, with 9 bases of the junction left unmatched. The CDR3 loop spans 15 amino acids. Germline V gives CDR1 GTSNPN, CDR2 SVGIG (reference sequence). The CDR3 reads CAWSAQGGRVNEQFF. The CDR3 DNA is TGTGCCTGGAGTGCCCAAGGGGGCCGGGTCAATGAGCAGTTCTTC.

The rearrangement links TRBV20-1 to TRBJ2-1; D perhaps matches TRBD2 (7 bases). Germline CDR1 DFQATT, CDR2 SNEGSKA (reference sequence). The V end was cut by 2 bases, the J end by 4 bases, with 18 bases between. The CDR3 is made up of 16 amino acids. The CDR3 DNA is TGCAGTGCTAGATCCGGTGGGGGGGGCGTATACAATGAGCAGTTCTTC. This gives the protein CSARSGGGGVYNEQFF.